The 17 T cell receptor beta chains listed next were all sequenced from one sample in a study of blood T cell repertoires in COVID-19 (dated by TCRdb to the early 2020s). The library was built by means of the immunoSEQ multiplex PCR assay. TCRdb re-hosts the immuneACCESS table, in-frame sequences only. Its copies lack some clones; in the studies checked, an unresolved V gene accounts for under half of them, and the cause for the rest is not known. Present in this sample are 70,000 to 85,000 clones, 86% of which were seen just once. The ten largest clones capture 22% of the sample. The sample consisted of peripheral blood. The receptors come from a woman older than 75 in a cohort sampled during active or convalescent COVID-19.

The V call is TRBV19, the J call TRBJ1-6; the match to TRBD1 covers 7 bases. CDR1 LNHDA and CDR2 SQIVND come from the germline V gene (reference sequence). The length of the CDR3 is 14 residues. Unmatched junction bases numbered 7, after V lost 6 bases and J lost 8 bases. CDR3 nucleotides: TGTGCCAGTAGCCGGACAAGGGGGCATTCACCCCTCCACTTT. Protein product: CASSRTRGHSPLHF.

J is TRBJ1-5 and V is TRBV7-8; possible D gene TRBD1, 5 bases. Deletions cut 1 base from V and 4 bases from J, with 8 bases between. Germline-derived CDR1 and CDR2 are SGHVS and FQNEAQ. The CDR3 is made up of 14 amino acids. DNA for the CDR3: TGTGCCAGCAGCTTAGGGACAACTAATCAGCCCCAGCATTTT. It codes for CASSLGTTNQPQHF.

This chain joins TRBV6-8 and TRBJ2-7, with D possibly matching TRBD2 (6 bases). The V end lost 4 bases, the J end lost 7 bases, and 20 bases lay between the germline ends. Germline loops: CDR1 MNHGY, CDR2 SAAAGT. The CDR3 is 15 residues long. The CDR3 DNA reads TGTGCCAGCAGTTGGCCATCAACCGGGACTTGGGAGCAGTACGTC. Amino acid sequence: CASSWPSTGTWEQYV.

This clone was seen a handful of times. V is TRBV19 and J is TRBJ1-1; D unclear. The CDR3 contains 14 residues. Germline loops: CDR1 LNHDA, CDR2 SQIVND (reference sequence). V was clipped by 11 bases and J by 4 bases, with 20 bases between them. The DNA of the CDR3 is TGTGCCTCTTCGGGGAGGGTGAGGAGCACTGAAGCTTTCTTT. Amino acids: CASSGRVRSTEAFF.

In this sample, this clone turned up a few times. This sequence joins TRBV27 and TRBJ2-1, with 7 positions matching TRBD2. The CDR3 totals 16 residues. CDR1 and CDR2 (germline): MNHEY, SMNVEV (reference sequence). J gave up 7 bases and V 4 bases, and 13 bases lay outside the gene matches. The CDR3 sequence is CASSSLLAATGNEQFF. The CDR3 bases are TGTGCCAGCAGTTCACTCCTAGCGGCCACCGGAAATGAGCAGTTCTTC.

The chain links TRBV5-5 to TRBJ1-1; 9 bases align to TRBD1. V lost 6 bases to trimming and J lost 0 bases; unmatched junction nucleotides: 9. Germline-derived CDR1 and CDR2 are SGHKS and YYEKEE (reference sequence). The CDR3 sequence is 16 residues long. DNA for the CDR3: TGTGCCAGCAAACGAGGGACAGGGTTTCTGAACACTGAAGCTTTCTTT. This encodes CASKRGTGFLNTEAFF.

V is TRBV28 and J is TRBJ1-5, with unresolved D. The CDR3 is made up of 15 amino acids. The V gene lost 2 bases and the J gene lost 2 bases, with 10 bases spanning the gap. Per the germline V gene, CDR1 is MDHEN and CDR2 is SYDVKM. CDR3 nucleotide sequence: TGTGCCAGCAGTTTAGGGGAGTGGGGCAATCAGCCCCAGCATTTT. Protein sequence: CASSLGEWGNQPQHF.

The chain links TRBV6-6 to TRBJ2-2, with 11 bases aligning to TRBD2. Germline V gene lookup returns CDR1 MNHNY and CDR2 SVGAGI (reference sequence). V dropped 6 bases and J dropped 3; count of bases not matched to a gene: 6. The CDR3 is 16 residues long. The CDR3: CASSLAGGPYTGELFF. The CDR3 DNA reads as TGTGCCAGCAGCTTAGCGGGAGGGCCTTACACCGGGGAGCTGTTTTTT.

This chain uses TRBV4-1 with TRBJ2-3, with 7 bases that match TRBD2. CDR3 length equals 16 residues. Germline assignment: CDR1 MGHRA and CDR2 YSYEKL. Trimming at V came to 1 base and at J to 10 bases, leaving 14 bases not matched to a gene. DNA for the CDR3: TGCGCCAGCAGCCAAGCCTCCCGGTCCTCCCGGGGGGCGCAGTATTTT. It specifies CASSQASRSSRGAQYF.

CDR3 loop: CSAREVYEQYF. In nucleotides, the CDR3 is TGCAGTGCTAGGGAGGTCTACGAGCAGTACTTC. This chain joins TRBV20-1 and TRBJ2-7; possibly TRBD2 for D (5 bases). Between the trimmed V and J ends, which lost 3 bases and 3 bases, there was a span of 6 bases. The CDR3 has 11 residues. Germline CDR1 reads DFQATT; CDR2 reads SNEGSKA (reference sequence).

The rearrangement joins TRBV29-1 to TRBJ1-5, with 7 bases aligning to TRBD1. After removal of 6 bases from V and 5 bases from J, the junction contained 10 bases not matched to a gene. The CDR3 has 14 amino acids. The germline CDR1 and CDR2 sequences are SQVTM and ANQGSEA. CDR3 nucleotides: TGCAGCGTCATCGTCACAGGGGCCGATCAGCCCCAGCATTTT. The encoded protein is CSVIVTGADQPQHF. The whole variable domain, filled in from reference TRBV29-1 and TRBJ1-5, reads SAVISQKPSRDICQRGTSLTIQCQVDSQVTMMFWYRQQPGQSLTLIATANQGSEATYESGFVIDKFPISRPNLTFSTLTVSNMSPEDSSIYLCSVIVTGADQPQHFGDGTRLSIL.

The V and J genes are TRBV5-1 and TRBJ2-5, with 9 bases that match TRBD1. The CDR3 length is 14 residues. V lost 4 bases to trimming and J lost 4 bases; unmatched junction nucleotides: 5. Germline loops: CDR1 SGHRS, CDR2 YFSETQ. As DNA, the CDR3 is TGCGCCAGCAGCGAAGGGACAGGGACAGAGACCCAGTACTTC. Its translation: CASSEGTGTETQYF.

The chain carries TRBV11-2 and TRBJ1-1, with unresolved D. Per germline, CDR1 SGHAT and CDR2 FQNNGV. The germline V and J ends were trimmed by 2 bases and 3 bases, with 7 bases remaining between them. The CDR3 loop spans 13 amino acids. CDR3 loop: CASSLTPDTEAFF. The CDR3 coding sequence is TGTGCCAGCAGCTTAACCCCAGACACTGAAGCTTTCTTT.

The V call is TRBV19, the J call TRBJ1-2; D is unresolved. CDR1 is LNHDA, CDR2 SQIVND, per germline (reference sequence). Trimming removed 7 bases from V and 1 base from J, with 16 bases in between. The CDR3 has 15 amino acids. The CDR3 DNA reads as TGTGCCAGTACCCAGCGGGCAGACTATAACTATGGCTACACCTTC. Protein sequence: CASTQRADYNYGYTF.

The rearrangement joins TRBV5-1 to TRBJ1-4; weak D call: TRBD1 (5 bases). The CDR3 covers 14 residues. Germline lookup yields CDR1 SGHRS and CDR2 YFSETQ. V lost 0 bases and J lost 4, with 7 bases in between. The CDR3 DNA sequence: TGCGCCAGCAGCTTGGTTCAGGGTAATGAAAAACTGTTTTTT. Protein sequence: CASSLVQGNEKLFF. The complete variable domain, with remaining parts taken from reference TRBV5-1 and TRBJ1-4, reads KAGVTQTPRYLIKTRGQQVTLSCSPISGHRSVSWYQQTPGQGLQFLFEYFSETQRNKGNFPGRFSGRQFSNSRSEMNVSTLELGDSALYLCASSLVQGNEKLFFGSGTQLSVL.

The chain is built from TRBV27 and TRBJ1-2; TRBD1 matches at 9 bases. Germline V gene lookup returns CDR1 MNHEY and CDR2 SMNVEV (reference sequence). CDR3 length: 13 residues. Trimming took 7 bases from V and 2 from J; bases not matched to a gene: 2. The CDR3 sequence is CASTDRGNYGYTF. The CDR3 nucleotides read TGTGCCAGCACCGACAGGGGGAACTATGGCTACACCTTC.

The genes are TRBV27 and TRBJ1-2; 8 bases are a match to TRBD1. The J segment lost 2 bases and the V segment lost 0 bases, leaving 2 bases of the junction unmatched. This CDR3 has 15 amino acids. CDR1 and CDR2 (germline): MNHEY, SMNVEV (reference sequence). The DNA for the CDR3 is TGTGCCAGCAGTTTATCAGCAGGGGGCAACTATGGCTACACCTTC. Encoded protein: CASSLSAGGNYGYTF.